These 24 T cell receptor beta chains originate from one sample sequenced in a study of OX40 agonist ivuxolimab in advanced cancers. Sequencing was performed with immunoSEQ multiplex PCR; in TCRdb, only in-frame clones are kept and a portion is missing. Among about 19,000 clones, around nine tenths were seen once, and the ten largest hold 50%. The specimen was CD4+ or CD8+ T cells sorted from blood, collected in a trial of the OX40 agonist ivuxolimab. The receptor set was obtained from an adult with an advanced solid tumor such as melanoma, head and neck, liver or kidney cancer.

This clone is medium-sized by share. The chain couples TRBV27 to TRBJ2-2; TRBD1 agrees at 8 bases. This CDR3 has 14 amino acids. The V segment lost 7 bases and the J segment 5 bases; nucleotides outside the gene matches: 6. Germline CDR1 reads MNHEY; CDR2 reads SMNVEV (reference sequence). The CDR3 loop is CASKDRARTGELFF. CDR3 DNA sequence: TGTGCCAGCAAGGACAGGGCACGGACCGGGGAGCTGTTTTTT.

The genes are TRBV5-1 and TRBJ2-1; TRBD2 might be the D (5 bases). Deletions cut 4 bases from V and 5 bases from J, with 13 bases between. CDR1 SGHRS and CDR2 YFSETQ come from the germline V gene. The CDR3 contains 14 residues. Written as DNA, the CDR3 is TGCGCCAGCAGCGTGGACTTTCTCGACAATGAGCAGTTCTTC. Protein product: CASSVDFLDNEQFF.

V usage is TRBV5-6 and J usage is TRBJ2-5; 7 bases fit TRBD2. The CDR3 sequence is 13 residues long. CDR1 and CDR2 from the germline V gene are SGHDT and YYEEEE. After removal of 2 bases from V and 5 bases from J, the junction contained 3 bases not matched to a gene. The CDR3 DNA sequence: TGTGCCAGCAGCTTTAGAGCGGGGGAGACCCAGTACTTC. Its protein product is CASSFRAGETQYF.

The V call is TRBV4-1, the J call TRBJ1-2, with D hard to call. CDR3 length: 16 residues. Germline V gene data show CDR1 as MGHRA and CDR2 as YSYEKL. Trimming cost V 1 base and J 3 bases, with 15 bases left between them. In DNA form, the CDR3 reads TGCGCCAGCAGCCAAGTCGCTGCTAGAGGCTACTATGGCTACACCTTC. Translated, it gives CASSQVAARGYYGYTF.

The CDR3 loop reads CASDTRGSSALQDTQYF. CDR3 sequence (DNA): TGTGCCTCCGACACTCGAGGGAGCAGTGCCCTCCAGGATACGCAGTATTTT. This rearrangement joins TRBV2 to TRBJ2-3; the D gene is possibly TRBD2 (5 bases). Germline V gives CDR1 SNHLY, CDR2 FYNNEI. There are 17 residues in the CDR3. Trimming pared 11 bases from V and 6 bases from J, leaving 30 bases between. The full variable domain, rest sourced from reference TRBV2 and TRBJ2-3, is EPEVTQTPSHQVTQMGQEVILRCVPISNHLYFYWYRQILGQKVEFLVSFYNNEISEKSEIFDDQFSVERPDGSNFTLKIRSTKLEDSAMYFCASDTRGSSALQDTQYFGPGTRLTVL.

The J gene is TRBJ1-2, the V gene TRBV7-3, with 9 bases lining up with TRBD1. V was pared by 5 bases and J by 8 bases, with 15 bases of the junction left unmatched. The CDR3 contains 16 residues. Germline CDR1 and CDR2: SGHTA and FQGTGA. The CDR3 spells CASSTGTGGELGGYTF. The CDR3 coding sequence is TGTGCCAGCAGCACCGGTACAGGGGGCGAACTTGGCGGCTACACCTTC.

The genes are TRBV9 and TRBJ2-1; 7 nucleotides match TRBD2. The CDR3 sequence is 15 residues long. Germline CDR1 reads SGDLS; CDR2 reads YYNGEE. V lost 0 bases, J lost 4 bases, and 4 bases stayed unmatched. The CDR3 is CASSVGASGYNEQFF. CDR3 bases: TGTGCCAGCAGCGTAGGGGCTAGCGGATACAATGAGCAGTTCTTC.

The chain combines TRBV7-6 with TRBJ2-7, with D maybe TRBD1 (6 bases). This CDR3 has 14 amino acids. V was pared by 1 base and J by 4 bases, with 11 bases between. Germline V gives CDR1 SGHVS, CDR2 FNYEAQ. For the CDR3, the DNA is TGTGCCAGCAGCTTAGGGGGGCGGTCTTACGAGCAGTACTTC. This translates into CASSLGGRSYEQYF. The full variable domain, with the rest looked up from reference TRBV7-6 and TRBJ2-7, is GAGVSQSPRYKVTKRGQDVALRCDPISGHVSLYWYRQALGQGPEFLTYFNYEAQQDKSGLPNDRFSAERPEGSISTLTIQRTEQRDSAMYRCASSLGGRSYEQYFGPGTRLTVT.

V is TRBV9 and J is TRBJ1-5; 7 nucleotides line up with TRBD1. From germline, CDR1 is SGDLS and CDR2 YYNGEE. With V trimmed by 6 bases and J by 3 bases, 6 bases remained unmatched. CDR3 length: 14 amino acids. CDR3 sequence: CASNGGGLNQPQHF. The DNA for the CDR3 is TGTGCCAGCAATGGAGGGGGCCTCAATCAGCCCCAGCATTTT. The full variable domain, its missing parts supplied by reference TRBV9 and TRBJ1-5, is DSGVTQTPKHLITATGQRVTLRCSPRSGDLSVYWYQQSLDQGLQFLIQYYNGEERAKGNILERFSAQQFPDLHSELNLSSLELGDSALYFCASNGGGLNQPQHFGDGTRLSIL.

The gene calls are TRBV7-6 and TRBJ2-7; D remains ambiguous. V lost 1 base, J lost 5 bases, and 12 bases lay in between. The CDR3 runs to 14 residues. Germline V gives CDR1 SGHVS, CDR2 FNYEAQ. The CDR3 nucleotides are TGTGCCAGCAGCTTAGTGGGTGGCTTCCACGAGCAGTACTTC. Its protein product is CASSLVGGFHEQYF.

The chain uses TRBV5-1 and TRBJ1-4; D unclear. The V end was cut by 0 bases, the J end by 0 bases, with 15 bases between. The CDR3 extends over 18 amino acids. Germline assignment: CDR1 SGHRS and CDR2 YFSETQ. The CDR3 spells CASSLATKPGPTNEKLFF. CDR3 bases: TGCGCCAGCAGCTTGGCGACCAAACCGGGCCCAACTAATGAAAAACTGTTTTTT. The full variable domain, in which reference TRBV5-1 and TRBJ1-4 provide the parts outside the CDR3, is KAGVTQTPRYLIKTRGQQVTLSCSPISGHRSVSWYQQTPGQGLQFLFEYFSETQRNKGNFPGRFSGRQFSNSRSEMNVSTLELGDSALYLCASSLATKPGPTNEKLFFGSGTQLSVL.

CDR3 sequence reads: CASSESGISLNEQFF. The CDR3, as DNA: TGCGCCAGCAGTGAGTCGGGGATTAGCCTCAATGAGCAGTTCTTC. V and J are TRBV10-2 and TRBJ2-1; D is unresolved. This CDR3 region has 15 residues. Deletions cut 0 bases from V and 6 bases from J, with 12 bases between. CDR1 and CDR2 from the germline V gene are WSHSY and SAAADI.

The genes are TRBV29-1 and TRBJ2-6, with 8 bases aligning to TRBD1. The CDR3 is 17 residues long. Germline V gene data show CDR1 as SQVTM and CDR2 as ANQGSEA. V was pared by 0 bases and J by 0 bases, with 4 bases of the junction left unmatched. For the CDR3, the DNA is TGCAGCGTTGAAGATCGGGACAGGCGCTCTGGGGCCAACGTCCTGACTTTC. Amino acids: CSVEDRDRRSGANVLTF.

The gene calls are TRBV6-5 and TRBJ1-2; D gene uncertain. The CDR3 consists of 14 residues. V was trimmed by 2 bases and J by 8 bases, leaving 15 bases between them. Germline CDR1 reads MNHEY; CDR2 reads SVGAGI. The CDR3 sequence: CASSYRSMGDGYTF. In nucleotides, the CDR3 is TGTGCCAGCAGTTACAGGTCCATGGGAGACGGCTACACCTTC.

V usage is TRBV9 and J usage is TRBJ2-3, with 11 positions matching TRBD1. This CDR3 is built from 17 residues. Germline V CDR1 and CDR2: SGDLS, YYNGEE. The junction had 8 bases not matched to a gene; V was cut back by 3 bases and J by 2 bases. CDR3 DNA: TGTGCCAGCAGCGCTAGTCGGACAGGGGGCGACACAGATACGCAGTATTTT. Encoded protein: CASSASRTGGDTDTQYF.

The chain is built from TRBV2 and TRBJ1-5; possibly TRBD1 for D (5 bases). Per the germline V gene, CDR1 is SNHLY and CDR2 is FYNNEI. V was cut by 5 bases and J by 4 bases, with 12 bases left in between. The CDR3 totals 14 residues. Here the CDR3 reads CASSYAGRNQPQHF. CDR3 nucleotide sequence: TGTGCCAGCAGTTACGCGGGACGAAATCAGCCCCAGCATTTT.

V and J are TRBV28 and TRBJ1-3; D perhaps matches TRBD1 (6 bases). The germline V gene encodes CDR1 MDHEN and CDR2 SYDVKM. The CDR3 has 14 amino acids. The V and J ends lost 6 bases and 0 bases respectively, with 9 bases between them. The CDR3 reads CASSHRDSGNTIYF. The CDR3 DNA is TGTGCCAGCAGCCACAGGGACTCTGGAAACACCATATATTTT.

The chain has TRBV6-1 and TRBJ1-3; D is perhaps TRBD1 (6 bases). With 6 bases removed from V and 8 bases from J, the gap between germline ends came to 8 bases. The V gene's germline CDR1 is MNHNS and CDR2 SASEGT. This CDR3 is built from 11 residues. Here the CDR3 reads CASRRGDTIYF. The CDR3 DNA reads as TGTGCCAGCAGGAGGGGGGACACCATATATTTT.

The rearrangement joins TRBV9 to TRBJ2-5, with TRBD2 identical over 9 bases. The tail of the sequence fits TRBJ2-7 better, so the J call may be wrong. The CDR3 is 15 residues long. Per the germline V gene, CDR1 is SGDLS and CDR2 is YYNGEE. The CDR3 DNA sequence: TGTGCCAGCAGCGCCCATAGCGGGAGCTCCTACGAGCAGTACTTC. It translates to CASSAHSGSSYEQYF.

The genes are TRBV27 and TRBJ2-3; 7 nucleotides line up with TRBD1. CDR1 MNHEY and CDR2 SMNVEV come from the germline V gene (reference sequence). This CDR3 region has 15 residues. After removal of 6 bases from V and 1 base from J, the junction contained 7 bases not matched to a gene. CDR3 coding DNA: TGTGCCAGCAGCCCAGGGACAGTTGGCACAGATACGCAGTATTTT. It yields the protein CASSPGTVGTDTQYF.

J is TRBJ1-1 and V is TRBV5-1; perhaps TRBD1 as D (6 bases). The CDR3 spans 14 residues. Trimming cost V 5 bases and J 0 bases, with 11 bases left between them. The germline CDR1 and CDR2 sequences are SGHRS and YFSETQ. The CDR3 DNA reads TGCGCCAGCAGTGAGGCAGGGGTGAACACTGAAGCTTTCTTT. Translation gives CASSEAGVNTEAFF.

The chain joins TRBV9 to TRBJ2-7; possibly TRBD1 for D (6 bases). V was cut by 2 bases and J by 6 bases, with 15 bases left in between. This CDR3 region has 14 residues. In germline, CDR1 is SGDLS, CDR2 YYNGEE. The CDR3 reads CASSVWDIPSEQYF. CDR3 sequence (DNA): TGTGCCAGCAGCGTTTGGGACATTCCAAGCGAGCAGTACTTC.

The rearrangement links TRBV19 to TRBJ1-1; D is perhaps TRBD1 (5 bases). CDR3 length: 13 amino acids. Trimming took off 6 bases at V and 0 bases at J, with 8 bases between the two ends. Looked up from germline, CDR1 is LNHDA and CDR2 is SQIVND (reference sequence). This CDR3 reads CASSMTVNTEAFF. CDR3 bases: TGTGCCAGTAGCATGACAGTGAACACTGAAGCTTTCTTT.

This clone was recorded only once. The chain recombines TRBV27 with TRBJ2-1, with TRBD2 identical over 7 bases. Germline CDR1 MNHEY, CDR2 SMNVEV (reference sequence). The junction had 5 bases not matched to a gene; V was cut back by 5 bases and J by 7 bases. The CDR3 has 13 residues. The CDR3 protein is CASSPLALNEQFF. CDR3 DNA sequence: TGTGCCAGCAGTCCACTAGCGTTGAATGAGCAGTTCTTC.